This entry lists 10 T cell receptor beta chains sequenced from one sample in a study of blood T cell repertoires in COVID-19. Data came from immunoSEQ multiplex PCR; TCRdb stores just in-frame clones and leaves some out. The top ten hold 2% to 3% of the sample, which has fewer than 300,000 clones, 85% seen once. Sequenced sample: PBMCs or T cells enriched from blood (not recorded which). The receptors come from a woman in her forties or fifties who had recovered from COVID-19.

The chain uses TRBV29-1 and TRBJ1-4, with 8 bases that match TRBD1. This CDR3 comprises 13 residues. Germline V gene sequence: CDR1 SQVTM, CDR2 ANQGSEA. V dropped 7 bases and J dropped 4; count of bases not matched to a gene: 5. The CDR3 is CSGWDRRNEKLFF. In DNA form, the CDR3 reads TGCAGCGGATGGGACAGGCGTAATGAAAAACTGTTTTTT.

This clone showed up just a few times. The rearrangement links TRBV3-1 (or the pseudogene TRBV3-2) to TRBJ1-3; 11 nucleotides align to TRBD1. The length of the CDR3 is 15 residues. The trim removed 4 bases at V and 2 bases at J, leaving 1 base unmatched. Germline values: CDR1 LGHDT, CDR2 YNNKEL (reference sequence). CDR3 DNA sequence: TGTGCCAGCAGCCGGGGACAGGGGGCTGGAAACACCATATATTTT. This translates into CASSRGQGAGNTIYF.

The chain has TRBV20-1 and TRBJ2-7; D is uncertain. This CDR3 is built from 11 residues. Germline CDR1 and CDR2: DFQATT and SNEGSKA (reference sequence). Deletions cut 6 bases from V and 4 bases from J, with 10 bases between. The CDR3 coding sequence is TGCAGTGCCCCTCTAGGTTACGAGCAGTACTTC. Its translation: CSAPLGYEQYF.

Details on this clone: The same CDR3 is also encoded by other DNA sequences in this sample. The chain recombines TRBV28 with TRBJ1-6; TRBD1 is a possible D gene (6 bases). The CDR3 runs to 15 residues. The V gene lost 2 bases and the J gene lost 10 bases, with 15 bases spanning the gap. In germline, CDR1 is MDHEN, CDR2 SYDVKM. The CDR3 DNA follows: TGTGCCAGCAGTTTAGGGCAGGGGTATAGATCACCCCTCCACTTT. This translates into CASSLGQGYRSPLHF.

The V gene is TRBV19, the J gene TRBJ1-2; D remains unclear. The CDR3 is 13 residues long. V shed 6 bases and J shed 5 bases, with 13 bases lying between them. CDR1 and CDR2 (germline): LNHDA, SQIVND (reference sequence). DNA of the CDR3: TGTGCCAGTAGCGTTGTACAGCTGTATGGCTACACCTTC. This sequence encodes CASSVVQLYGYTF.

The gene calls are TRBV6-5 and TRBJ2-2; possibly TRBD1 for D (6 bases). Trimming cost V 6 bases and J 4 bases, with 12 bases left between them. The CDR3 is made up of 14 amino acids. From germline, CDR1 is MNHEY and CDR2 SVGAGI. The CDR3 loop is CASRSGHPTGELFF. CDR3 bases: TGTGCCAGCAGATCGGGACACCCCACCGGGGAGCTGTTTTTT.

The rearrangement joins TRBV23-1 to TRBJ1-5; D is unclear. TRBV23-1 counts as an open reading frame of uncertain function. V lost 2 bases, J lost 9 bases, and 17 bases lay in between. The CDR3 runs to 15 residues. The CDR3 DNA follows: TGCGCCAGCAGTCAACCGGCGGTGTCCGAGAGGCCCCAGCATTTT. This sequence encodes CASSQPAVSERPQHF.

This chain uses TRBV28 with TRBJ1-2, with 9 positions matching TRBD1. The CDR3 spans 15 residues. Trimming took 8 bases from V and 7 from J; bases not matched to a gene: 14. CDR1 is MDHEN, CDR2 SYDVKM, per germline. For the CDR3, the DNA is TGTGCCAGCTCTTTTTTCGACAGGGGGTCGGGTGGCTACACCTTC. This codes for CASSFFDRGSGGYTF.

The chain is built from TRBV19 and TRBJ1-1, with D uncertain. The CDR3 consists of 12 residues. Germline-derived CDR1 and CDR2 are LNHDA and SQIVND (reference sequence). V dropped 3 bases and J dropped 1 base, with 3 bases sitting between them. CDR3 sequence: CASSMANTEAFF. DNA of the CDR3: TGTGCCAGTAGTATGGCGAACACTGAAGCTTTCTTT.

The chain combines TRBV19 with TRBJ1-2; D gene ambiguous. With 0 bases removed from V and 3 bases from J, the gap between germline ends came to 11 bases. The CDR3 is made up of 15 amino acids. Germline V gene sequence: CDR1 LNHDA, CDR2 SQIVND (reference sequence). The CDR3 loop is CASSIDGGPDYGYTF. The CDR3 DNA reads TGTGCCAGTAGTATAGATGGAGGGCCGGACTATGGCTACACCTTC. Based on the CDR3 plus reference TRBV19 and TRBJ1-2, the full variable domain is DGGITQSPKYLFRKEGQNVTLSCEQNLNHDAMYWYRQDPGQGLRLIYYSQIVNDFQKGDIAEGYSVSREKKESFPLTVTSAQKNPTAFYLCASSIDGGPDYGYTFGSGTRLTVV.